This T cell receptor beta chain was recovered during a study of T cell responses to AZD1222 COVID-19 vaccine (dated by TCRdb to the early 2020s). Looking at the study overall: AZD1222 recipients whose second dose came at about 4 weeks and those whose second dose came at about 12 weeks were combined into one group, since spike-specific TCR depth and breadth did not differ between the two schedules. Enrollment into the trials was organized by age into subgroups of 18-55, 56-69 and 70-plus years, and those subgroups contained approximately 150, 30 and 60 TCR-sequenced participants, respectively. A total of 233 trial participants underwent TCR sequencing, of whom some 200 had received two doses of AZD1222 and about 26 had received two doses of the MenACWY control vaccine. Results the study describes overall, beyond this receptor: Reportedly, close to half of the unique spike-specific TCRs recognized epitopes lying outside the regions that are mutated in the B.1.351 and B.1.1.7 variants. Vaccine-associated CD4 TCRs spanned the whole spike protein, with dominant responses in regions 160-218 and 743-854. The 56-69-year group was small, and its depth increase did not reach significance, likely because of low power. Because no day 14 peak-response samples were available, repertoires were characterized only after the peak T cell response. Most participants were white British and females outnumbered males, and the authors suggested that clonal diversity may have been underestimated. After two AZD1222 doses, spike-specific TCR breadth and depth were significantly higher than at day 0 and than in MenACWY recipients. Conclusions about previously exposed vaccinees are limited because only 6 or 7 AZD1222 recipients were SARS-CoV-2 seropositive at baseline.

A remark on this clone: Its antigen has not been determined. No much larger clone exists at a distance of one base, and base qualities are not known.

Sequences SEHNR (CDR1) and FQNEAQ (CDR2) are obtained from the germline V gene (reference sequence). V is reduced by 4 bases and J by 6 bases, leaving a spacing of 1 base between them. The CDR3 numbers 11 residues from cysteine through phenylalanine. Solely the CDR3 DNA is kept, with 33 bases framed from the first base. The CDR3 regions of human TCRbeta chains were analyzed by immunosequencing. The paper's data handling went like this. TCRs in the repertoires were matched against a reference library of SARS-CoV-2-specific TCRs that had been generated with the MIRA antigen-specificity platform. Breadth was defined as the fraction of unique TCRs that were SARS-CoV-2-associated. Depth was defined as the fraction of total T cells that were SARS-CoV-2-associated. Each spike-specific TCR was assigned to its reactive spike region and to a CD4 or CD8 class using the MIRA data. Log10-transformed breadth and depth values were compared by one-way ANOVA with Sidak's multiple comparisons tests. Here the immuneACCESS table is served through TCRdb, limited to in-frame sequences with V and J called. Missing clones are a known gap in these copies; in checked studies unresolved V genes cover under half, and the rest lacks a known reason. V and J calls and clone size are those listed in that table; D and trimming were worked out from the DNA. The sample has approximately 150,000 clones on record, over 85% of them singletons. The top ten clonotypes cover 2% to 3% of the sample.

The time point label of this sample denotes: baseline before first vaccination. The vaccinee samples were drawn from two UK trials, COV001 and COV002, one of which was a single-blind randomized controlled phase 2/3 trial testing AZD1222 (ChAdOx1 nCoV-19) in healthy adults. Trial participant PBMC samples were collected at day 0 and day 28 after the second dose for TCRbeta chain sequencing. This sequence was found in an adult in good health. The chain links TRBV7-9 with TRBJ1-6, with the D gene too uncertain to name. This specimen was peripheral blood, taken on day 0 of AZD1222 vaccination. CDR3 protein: CASSSNSPLHF. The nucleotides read TGTGCCAGCAGCTCTAATTCACCCCTCCACTTT.